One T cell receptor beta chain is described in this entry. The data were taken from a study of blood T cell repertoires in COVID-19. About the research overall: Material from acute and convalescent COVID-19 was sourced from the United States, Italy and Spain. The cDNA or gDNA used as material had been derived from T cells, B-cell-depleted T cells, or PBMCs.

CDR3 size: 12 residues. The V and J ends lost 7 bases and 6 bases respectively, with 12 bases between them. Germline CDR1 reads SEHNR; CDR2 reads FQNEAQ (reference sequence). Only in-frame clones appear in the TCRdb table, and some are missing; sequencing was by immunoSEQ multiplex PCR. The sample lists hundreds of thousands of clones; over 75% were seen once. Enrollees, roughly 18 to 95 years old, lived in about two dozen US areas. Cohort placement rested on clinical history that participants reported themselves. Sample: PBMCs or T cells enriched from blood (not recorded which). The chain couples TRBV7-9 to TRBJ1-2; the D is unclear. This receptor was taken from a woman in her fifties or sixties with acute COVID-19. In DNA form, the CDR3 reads TGTGCCAGCACCCCCCGACAAGATGGCTACACCTTC. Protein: CASTPRQDGYTF. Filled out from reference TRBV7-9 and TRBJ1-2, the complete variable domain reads DTGVSQNPRHKITKRGQNVTFRCDPISEHNRLYWYRQTLGQGPEFLTYFQNEAQLEKSRLLSDRFSAERPKGSFSTLEIQRTEQGDSAMYLCASTPRQDGYTFGSGTRLTVV.